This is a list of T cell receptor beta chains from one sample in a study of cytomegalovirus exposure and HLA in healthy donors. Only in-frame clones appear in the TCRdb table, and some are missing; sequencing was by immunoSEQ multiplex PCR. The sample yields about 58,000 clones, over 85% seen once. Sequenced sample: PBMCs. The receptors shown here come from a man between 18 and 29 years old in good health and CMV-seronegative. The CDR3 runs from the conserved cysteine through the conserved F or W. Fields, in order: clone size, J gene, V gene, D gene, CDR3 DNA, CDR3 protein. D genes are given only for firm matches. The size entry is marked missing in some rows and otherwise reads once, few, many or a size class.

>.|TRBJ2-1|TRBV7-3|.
TGTGCCAGCAGCTTAGTATGGGAGGAAGCCTACAATGAGCAGTTCTTC
CASSLVWEEAYNEQFF
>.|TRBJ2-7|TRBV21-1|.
TGTGCCAGCAGCGCAAAGCAATACGAGCAGTACTTC
CASSAKQYEQYF
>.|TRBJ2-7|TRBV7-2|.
TGTGCCAGCAGCTTAGCAGCAGGTTTCTACGAGCAGTACTTC
CASSLAAGFYEQYF
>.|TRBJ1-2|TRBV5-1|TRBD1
TGCGCCAGCAGCACGGGGACAGGAGCCCCCTTTCCCACCTTC
CASSTGTGAPFPTF
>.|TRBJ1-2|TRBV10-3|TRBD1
TGTGCCATCAATTCCCAGGGGGACGGGGGCTACACCTTC
CAINSQGDGGYTF
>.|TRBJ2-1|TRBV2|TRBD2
TGTGCCAGCAGTGTCCTAGCGGGAGATCAGTCCAATGAGCAGTTCTTC
CASSVLAGDQSNEQFF
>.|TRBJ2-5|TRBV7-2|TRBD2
TGTGCCAGCAGCTTCGCGGGAGAAGGGGAGACCCAGTACTTC
CASSFAGEGETQYF
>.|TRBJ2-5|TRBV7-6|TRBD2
TGTGCCAGCAGCCAACACCATGGACTAGCGGGAGAGACCCAGTACTTC
CASSQHHGLAGETQYF
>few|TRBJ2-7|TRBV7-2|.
TGTGCCAGCAGCTTCACTTCGCGGGAGCAGTACTTC
CASSFTSREQYF
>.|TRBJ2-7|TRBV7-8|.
TGTGCCAGCAGCTTACTACGTCCTCGATACGAGCAGTACTTC
CASSLLRPRYEQYF
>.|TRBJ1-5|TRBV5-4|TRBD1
TGTGCCAGCAGCCACAGGGCGGCACAGGGGGATAGCAATCAGCCCCAGCATTTT
CASSHRAAQGDSNQPQHF
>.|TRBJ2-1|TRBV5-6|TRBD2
TGTGCCAGCAGCGCCGGGACTAGCGGACCCAATGAGCAGTTCTTC
CASSAGTSGPNEQFF
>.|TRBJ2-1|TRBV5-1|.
TGCGCCAGCAGGAAGAACCCGGGAGCCGGCAATGAGCAGTTCTTC
CASRKNPGAGNEQFF
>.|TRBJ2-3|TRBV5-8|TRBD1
TGTGCCAGCAGCAATCCCTGGGGACAGGGTGTACTAAGTGGTACGCAGTATTTT
CASSNPWGQGVLSGTQYF
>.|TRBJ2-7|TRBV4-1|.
TGCGCCAGCAGCCAAATCATCGAATACACCTACGAGCAGTACTTC
CASSQIIEYTYEQYF
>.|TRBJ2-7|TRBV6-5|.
TGTGCCAGCAGTTACTCGGTCCGGTACTACGAGCAGTACTTC
CASSYSVRYYEQYF
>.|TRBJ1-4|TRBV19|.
TGTGCCAGTAGTAGCAGGACACCTAATAATGAAAAACTGTTTTTT
CASSSRTPNNEKLFF
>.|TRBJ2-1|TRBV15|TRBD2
TGTGCCACCAGCAGAGGAGCGGGAGGTAGCAATGAGCAGTTCTTC
CATSRGAGGSNEQFF
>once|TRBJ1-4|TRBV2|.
TGTGCCAGCAGTGATAGGGGGGGCGCAATCGGCGGAAAACTGTTTTTT
CASSDRGGAIGGKLFF
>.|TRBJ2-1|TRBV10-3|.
TGTGCCATCAGTGAGTCTGGATTGGCCCGGGAGCACTATGAGCAGTTCTTC
CAISESGLAREHYEQFF
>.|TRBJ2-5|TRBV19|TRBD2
TGTGCCAGTAGTATGTCTAGCGGGAGGGCCCCTGAGACCCAGTACTTC
CASSMSSGRAPETQYF
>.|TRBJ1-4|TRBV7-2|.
TGTGCCAGCAGTCAATATGGAGGGAATGAAAAACTGTTTTTT
CASSQYGGNEKLFF
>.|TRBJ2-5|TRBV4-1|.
TGCGCCAGCAGCCAGACAGGTCTTCAAGAGACCCAGTACTTC
CASSQTGLQETQYF
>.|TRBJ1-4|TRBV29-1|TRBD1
TGCAGCGTCCTCGACAGGGACGGTGAAAAACTGTTTTTT
CSVLDRDGEKLFF
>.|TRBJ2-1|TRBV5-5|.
TGTGCCAGCAGCTTGTACGGGGGGCTCGATGAGCAGTTCTTC
CASSLYGGLDEQFF
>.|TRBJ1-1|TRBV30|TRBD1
TGTGCCTCGGGGACCGACAGGGACAGCACTGAAGCTTTCTTT
CASGTDRDSTEAFF
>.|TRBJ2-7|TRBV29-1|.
TGCAGCGTTGAATACAACAGGGACGAGCAGTACTTC
CSVEYNRDEQYF
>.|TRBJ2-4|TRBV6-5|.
TGTGCCAGTAGAAGCCCCCGGGTCAAAAACATTCAGTACTTC
CASRSPRVKNIQYF
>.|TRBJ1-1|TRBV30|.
TGTGCCTGGAGTGGTCCAGGAGGACTCGCTTTCTTT
CAWSGPGGLAFF
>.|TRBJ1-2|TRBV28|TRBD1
TGTGCCAGCAGTTTTAGGGGGCGGAAACTCCTCTATGGCTACACCTTC
CASSFRGRKLLYGYTF
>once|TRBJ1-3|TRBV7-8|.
TGTGCCAGCAGCTCCAAATACGCGGGGAGAGGTGGAAACACCATATATTTT
CASSSKYAGRGGNTIYF
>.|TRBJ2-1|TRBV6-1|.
TGTGCCAGCAGTGAAGTCAGGACAGTCAATGAGCAGTTCTTC
CASSEVRTVNEQFF
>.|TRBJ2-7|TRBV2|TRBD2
TGTGCCAGCATGCGGGAGGCCCGGGGCGAGCAGTACTTC
CASMREARGEQYF
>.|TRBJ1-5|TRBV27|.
TGTGCCAGCAGCGGACAGAGCAATCAGCCCCAGCATTTT
CASSGQSNQPQHF
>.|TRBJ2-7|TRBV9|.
TGTGCCAGCAGCGTAGACCTAGTGGGCTACGAGCAGTACTTC
CASSVDLVGYEQYF
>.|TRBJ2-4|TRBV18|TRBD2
TGTGCCAGCTCACCCTTGGACTTAGCGGGAGGAGACGGGAAGTACTTC
CASSPLDLAGGDGKYF
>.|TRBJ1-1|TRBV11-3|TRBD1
TGTGCCAGCAGCCGACAGGGGGACACTGAAGCTTTCTTT
CASSRQGDTEAFF
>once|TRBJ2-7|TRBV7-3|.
TGTGCCAGCAGCTTACAGGGGGGTGAGCAGTACTTC
CASSLQGGEQYF
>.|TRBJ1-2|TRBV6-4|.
TGTGCCAGCAGCGCAGGGCCCCCCTCCAGAAGCTATGGCTACACCTTC
CASSAGPPSRSYGYTF
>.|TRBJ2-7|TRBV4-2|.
TGTGCCAGCAGCCGCGGGACGGCTACACTGAACTACGAGCAGTACTTC
CASSRGTATLNYEQYF
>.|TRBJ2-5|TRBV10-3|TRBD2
TGTGCCATCAGAGGAACCCTAGCGGGAGAGACCCAGTACTTC
CAIRGTLAGETQYF
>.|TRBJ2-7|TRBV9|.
TGTGCCAGCAGCAAAAGCACAGGGTTCTACGAGCAGTACTTC
CASSKSTGFYEQYF
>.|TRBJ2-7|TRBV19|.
TGTGCCAGTAGTACTCAGGTCTCCTACGAGCAGTACTTC
CASSTQVSYEQYF
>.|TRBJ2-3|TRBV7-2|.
TGTGCCAGCAGCCCCGGCAACTTGGGACTTAAAATCACAGATACGCAGTATTTT
CASSPGNLGLKITDTQYF
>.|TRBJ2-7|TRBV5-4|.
TGTGCCAGCAGCCCCGGGACACCTGTCCTGGGGGGGGGTTTGGGCGAGCAGTACTTC
CASSPGTPVLGGGLGEQYF
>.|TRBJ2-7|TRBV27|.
TGTGCCACCTCAAAGGGGACAAGCATCTACGAGCAGTACTTC
CATSKGTSIYEQYF
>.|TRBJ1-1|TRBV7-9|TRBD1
TGTGCCATACGGACAGGGGGAACTGAAGCTTTCTTT
CAIRTGGTEAFF
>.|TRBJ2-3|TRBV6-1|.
TGTGCCAGCTCTCCTACAGATACGCAGTATTTT
CASSPTDTQYF
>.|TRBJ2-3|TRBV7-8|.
TGTGCCAGCAGCCAATCCCTGGCCCAAAGCACAGATACGCAGTATTTT
CASSQSLAQSTDTQYF
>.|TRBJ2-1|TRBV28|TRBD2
TGTGCCAGCAGTTCTCGACTAGCGGGTAACAATGAGCAGTTCTTC
CASSSRLAGNNEQFF
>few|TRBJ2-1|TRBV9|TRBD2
TGTGCCAGCAGCGCCACTAGCGGGGCCTACAATGAGCAGTTCTTC
CASSATSGAYNEQFF
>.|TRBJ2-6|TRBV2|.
TGTGCCAGCAGTACTAACCTAGGGGCTGGGGCCAACGTCCTGACTTTC
CASSTNLGAGANVLTF
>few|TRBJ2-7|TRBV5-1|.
TGCGCCAGCAGCTTGTTGGGGGCTGCCTACGAGCAGTACTTC
CASSLLGAAYEQYF
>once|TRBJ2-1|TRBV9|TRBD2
TGTGCCAGCAGCGGAGGAACTAGCGGGAGTTCCAATGAGCAGTTCTTC
CASSGGTSGSSNEQFF
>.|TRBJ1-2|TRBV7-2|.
TGTGCCAGCAGCACCCAGGAAGACTATGGCTACACCTTC
CASSTQEDYGYTF
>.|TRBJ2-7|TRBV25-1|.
TGTGCCAGCAGCCTTGAGGGCCTTGGCTACGAGCAGTACTTC
CASSLEGLGYEQYF
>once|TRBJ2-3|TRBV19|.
TGTGCCAGTAAAAGGAGCGGAGCGAGAGATACGCAGTATTTT
CASKRSGARDTQYF
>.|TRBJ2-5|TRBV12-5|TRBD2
TGTGCTAGTGGTTTGGTACTTGGGGGGGATTCGGAGACCCAGTACTTC
CASGLVLGGDSETQYF
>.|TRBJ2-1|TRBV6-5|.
TGTGCCAGCAGTTACGCGGGGGCTGGGGGAAATGAGCAGTTCTTC
CASSYAGAGGNEQFF